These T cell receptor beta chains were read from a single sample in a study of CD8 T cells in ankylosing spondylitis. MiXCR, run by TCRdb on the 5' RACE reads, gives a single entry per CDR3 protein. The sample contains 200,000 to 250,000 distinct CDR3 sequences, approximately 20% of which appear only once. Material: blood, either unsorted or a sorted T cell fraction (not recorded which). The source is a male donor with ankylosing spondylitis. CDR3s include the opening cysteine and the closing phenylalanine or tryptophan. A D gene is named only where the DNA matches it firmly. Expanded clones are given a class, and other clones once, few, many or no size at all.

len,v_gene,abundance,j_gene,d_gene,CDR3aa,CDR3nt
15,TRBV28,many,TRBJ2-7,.,CASSPSGSSSYEQYF,TGTGCCAGCAGCCCCAGCGGGTCCTCCTCCTACGAGCAGTACTTC
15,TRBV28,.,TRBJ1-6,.,CASSLGLELDSPLHF,TGTGCCAGCAGTTTGGGTCTGGAGTTGGATTCACCCCTCCACTTT
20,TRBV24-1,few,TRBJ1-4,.,CATSPPPGRPLRVANEKLFF,TGTGCCACCAGCCCACCTCCGGGACGACCGTTAAGGGTAGCTAATGAAAAACTGTTTTTT
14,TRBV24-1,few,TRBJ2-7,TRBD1,CATSDTGQHYEQYF,TGTGCCACCAGTGATACGGGACAGCACTACGAGCAGTACTTC
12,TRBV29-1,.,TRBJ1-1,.,CSVESRNPEAFF,TGCAGCGTTGAAAGCCGAAACCCTGAAGCTTTCTTT
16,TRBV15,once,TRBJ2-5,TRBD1,CATSRAGQGARETQYF,TGTGCCACCAGCAGAGCAGGGCAGGGGGCCCGAGAGACCCAGTACTTC
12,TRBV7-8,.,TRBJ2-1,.,CASSLVVREPFF,TGTGCCAGCAGCTTAGTGGTCAGGGAGCCGTTCTTC
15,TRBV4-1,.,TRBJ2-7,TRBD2,CASSQDNSGKNEQYF,TGCGCCAGCAGCCAAGATAATAGCGGGAAGAACGAGCAGTACTTC
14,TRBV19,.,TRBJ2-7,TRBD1,CASSHQGESYEQYF,TGTGCCAGTAGTCACCAGGGGGAGTCCTACGAGCAGTACTTC
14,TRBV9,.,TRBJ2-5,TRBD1,CASSTGTAQETQYF,TGTGCCAGCAGCACAGGGACAGCGCAAGAGACCCAGTACTTC
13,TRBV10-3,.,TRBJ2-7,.,CATRRGALYEQYF,TGTGCCACCCGCCGGGGAGCCCTATACGAGCAGTACTTC
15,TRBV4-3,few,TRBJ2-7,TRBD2,CASSQEAGEWYEQYF,TGCGCCAGCAGCCAAGAGGCGGGAGAGTGGTACGAGCAGTACTTC
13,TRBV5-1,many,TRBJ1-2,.,CASRPDSNYGYTF,TGCGCCAGCAGACCGGACAGTAACTATGGCTACACCTTC
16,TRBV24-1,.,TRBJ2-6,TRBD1,CATSGDSSSGANVLTF,TGTGCCACCAGTGGGGACAGCTCCTCTGGGGCCAACGTCCTGACTTTC
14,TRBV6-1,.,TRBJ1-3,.,CASSGLGSGNTIYF,TGTGCCAGCAGTGGACTCGGCTCTGGAAACACCATATATTTT
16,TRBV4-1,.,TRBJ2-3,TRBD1,CASSQPGTVSTDTQYF,TGCGCCAGCAGCCAACCTGGGACAGTTAGCACAGATACGCAGTATTTT
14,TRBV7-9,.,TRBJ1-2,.,CASSPVGFNYGYTF,TGTGCCAGCAGCCCAGTGGGCTTTAACTATGGCTACACCTTC
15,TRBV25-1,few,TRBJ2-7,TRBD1,CASSDSTGAEYEQYF,TGTGCCAGCAGTGATTCGACAGGGGCGGAATACGAGCAGTACTTC
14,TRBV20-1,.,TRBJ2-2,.,CSASGQLEAGELFF,TGCAGTGCTAGTGGGCAGCTAGAGGCCGGGGAGCTGTTTTTT
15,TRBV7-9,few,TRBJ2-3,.,CASSPSLGRTDTQYF,TGTGCCAGCAGCCCCTCCCTTGGGCGCACAGATACGCAGTATTTT
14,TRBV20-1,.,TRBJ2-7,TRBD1,CSARGTGGYYEQYF,TGCAGTGCTAGGGGGACAGGGGGCTATTACGAGCAGTACTTC
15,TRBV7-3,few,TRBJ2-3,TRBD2,CASSVTSGGRDTQYF,TGTGCCAGCAGCGTCACTAGCGGGGGTCGAGATACGCAGTATTTT
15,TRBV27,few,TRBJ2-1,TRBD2,CASSWRLAGEGEQFF,TGTGCCAGCAGTTGGAGACTAGCGGGAGAGGGTGAGCAGTTCTTC
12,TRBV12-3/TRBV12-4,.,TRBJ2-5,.,CASSFSQETQYF,TGTGCCAGCAGTTTCAGCCAAGAGACCCAGTACTTC
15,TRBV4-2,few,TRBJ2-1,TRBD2,CASSQGAGGLNEQFF,TGTGCCAGCAGCCAAGGAGCGGGGGGTCTCAATGAGCAGTTCTTC
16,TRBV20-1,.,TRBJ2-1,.,CSARTSSVSSYNEQFF,TGCAGTGCTAGAACCTCTAGCGTTAGCTCCTACAATGAGCAGTTCTTC
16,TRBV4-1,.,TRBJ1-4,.,CASSQVWLGSNEKLFF,TGCGCCAGCAGCCAAGTTTGGTTAGGGTCTAATGAAAAACTGTTTTTT
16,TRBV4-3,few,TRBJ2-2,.,CASSQDLRSPTGELFF,TGCGCCAGCAGCCAAGATCTAAGGAGCCCAACCGGGGAGCTGTTTTTT
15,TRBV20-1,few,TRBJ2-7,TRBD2,CSARASGRGSYEQYF,TGCAGTGCTAGGGCTAGCGGGAGGGGGTCCTACGAGCAGTACTTC
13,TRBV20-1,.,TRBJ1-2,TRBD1,CSASDREGYGYTF,TGCAGTGCCTCCGACAGGGAGGGCTATGGCTACACCTTC
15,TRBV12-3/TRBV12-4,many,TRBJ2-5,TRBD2,CASSSRTSAEETQYF,TGTGCCAGCAGTTCTCGGACTAGCGCGGAAGAGACCCAGTACTTC
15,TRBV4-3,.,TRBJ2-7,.,CASSQDVAGSYEQYF,TGCGCCAGCAGCCAAGATGTAGCAGGTTCCTACGAGCAGTACTTC
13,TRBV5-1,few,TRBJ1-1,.,CASTFEGTGEAFF,TGCGCCAGCACCTTCGAAGGGACTGGTGAAGCTTTCTTT
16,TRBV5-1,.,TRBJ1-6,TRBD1,CASSLAQGTGDSPLHF,TGCGCCAGCAGCTTGGCCCAAGGGACAGGGGATTCACCCCTCCACTTT
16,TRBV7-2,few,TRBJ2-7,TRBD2,CASSLGLLAVSYEQYF,TGTGCCAGCAGCTTAGGGTTGCTAGCGGTCTCCTACGAGCAGTACTTC
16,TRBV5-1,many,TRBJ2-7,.,CASSLDPGSKSYEQYF,TGCGCCAGCAGCTTGGATCCGGGGTCTAAATCCTACGAGCAGTACTTC